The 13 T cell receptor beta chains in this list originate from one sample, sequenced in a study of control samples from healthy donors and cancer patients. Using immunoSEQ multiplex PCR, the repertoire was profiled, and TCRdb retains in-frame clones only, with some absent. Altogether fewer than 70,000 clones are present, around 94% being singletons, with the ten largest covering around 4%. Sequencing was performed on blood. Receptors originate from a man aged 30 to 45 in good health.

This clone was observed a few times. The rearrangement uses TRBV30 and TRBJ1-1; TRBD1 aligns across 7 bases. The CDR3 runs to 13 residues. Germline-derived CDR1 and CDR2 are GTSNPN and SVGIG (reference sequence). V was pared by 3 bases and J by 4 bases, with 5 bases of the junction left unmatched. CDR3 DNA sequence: TGTGCCTGGAGAAAACAGGGGAGCACTGAAGCTTTCTTT. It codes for CAWRKQGSTEAFF.

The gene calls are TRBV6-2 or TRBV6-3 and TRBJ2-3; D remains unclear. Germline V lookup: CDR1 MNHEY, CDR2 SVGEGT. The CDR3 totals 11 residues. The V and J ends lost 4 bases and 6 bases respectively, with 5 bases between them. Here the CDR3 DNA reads TGTGCCAGCAGTTCGTACGATACGCAGTATTTT. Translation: CASSSYDTQYF.

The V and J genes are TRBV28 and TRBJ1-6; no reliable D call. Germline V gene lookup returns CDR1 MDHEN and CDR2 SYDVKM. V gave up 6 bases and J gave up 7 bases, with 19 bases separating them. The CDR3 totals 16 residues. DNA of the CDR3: TGTGCCAGCAGATCCGCGAGTGCGGGTCAAAATTCACCCCTCCACTTT. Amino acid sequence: CASRSASAGQNSPLHF.

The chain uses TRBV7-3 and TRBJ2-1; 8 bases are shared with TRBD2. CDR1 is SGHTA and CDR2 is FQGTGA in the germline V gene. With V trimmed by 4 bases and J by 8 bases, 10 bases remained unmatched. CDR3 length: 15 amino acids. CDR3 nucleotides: TGTGCCAGCAGCTCTCAAATGGGACTAGAGCATGAGCAGTTCTTC. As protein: CASSSQMGLEHEQFF.

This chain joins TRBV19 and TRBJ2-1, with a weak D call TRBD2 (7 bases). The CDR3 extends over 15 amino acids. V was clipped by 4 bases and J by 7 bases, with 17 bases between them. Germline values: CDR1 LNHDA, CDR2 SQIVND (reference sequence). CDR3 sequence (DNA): TGTGCCAGTAGTAATTACGGGGGGCGGGGTAATGAGCAGTTCTTC. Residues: CASSNYGGRGNEQFF.

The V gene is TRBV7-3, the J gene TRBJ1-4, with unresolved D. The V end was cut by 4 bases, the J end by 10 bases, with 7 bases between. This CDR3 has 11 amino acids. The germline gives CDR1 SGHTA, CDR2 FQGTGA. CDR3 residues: CASSSPRKLFF. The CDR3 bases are TGTGCCAGCAGCTCCCCTCGAAAACTGTTTTTT.

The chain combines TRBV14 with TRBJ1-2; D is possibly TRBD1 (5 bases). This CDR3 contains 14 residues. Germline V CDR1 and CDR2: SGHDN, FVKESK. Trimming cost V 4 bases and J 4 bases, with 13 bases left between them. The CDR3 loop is CASSRSGFRYGYTF. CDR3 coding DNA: TGTGCCAGCAGCCGATCAGGGTTTCGCTATGGCTACACCTTC. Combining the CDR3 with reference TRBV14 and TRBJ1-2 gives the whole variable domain EAGVTQFPSHSVIEKGQTVTLRCDPISGHDNLYWYRRVMGKEIKFLLHFVKESKQDESGMPNNRFLAERTGGTYSTLKVQPAELEDSGVYFCASSRSGFRYGYTFGSGTRLTVV.

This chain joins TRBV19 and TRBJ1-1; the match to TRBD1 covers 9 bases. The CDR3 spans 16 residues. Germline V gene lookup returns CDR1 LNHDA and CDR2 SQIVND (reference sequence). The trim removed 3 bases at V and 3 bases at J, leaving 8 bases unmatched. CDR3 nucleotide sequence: TGTGCCAGTAGTATCCGACAGGGGGTTCCGGACACTGAAGCTTTCTTT. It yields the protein CASSIRQGVPDTEAFF.

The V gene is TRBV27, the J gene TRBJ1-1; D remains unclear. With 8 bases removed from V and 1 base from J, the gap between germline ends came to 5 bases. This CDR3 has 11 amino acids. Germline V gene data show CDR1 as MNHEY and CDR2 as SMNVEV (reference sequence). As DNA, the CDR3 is TGTGCCAGCGCTAGGAACACTGAAGCTTTCTTT. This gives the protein CASARNTEAFF.

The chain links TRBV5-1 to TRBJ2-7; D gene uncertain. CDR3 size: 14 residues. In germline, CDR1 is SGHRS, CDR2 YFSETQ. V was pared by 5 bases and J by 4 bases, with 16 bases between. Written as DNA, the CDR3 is TGCGCCAGCAGGCCCACGCCCGGGCTTTACGAGCAGTACTTC. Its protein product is CASRPTPGLYEQYF. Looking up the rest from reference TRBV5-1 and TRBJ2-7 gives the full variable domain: KAGVTQTPRYLIKTRGQQVTLSCSPISGHRSVSWYQQTPGQGLQFLFEYFSETQRNKGNFPGRFSGRQFSNSRSEMNVSTLELGDSALYLCASRPTPGLYEQYFGPGTRLTVT.

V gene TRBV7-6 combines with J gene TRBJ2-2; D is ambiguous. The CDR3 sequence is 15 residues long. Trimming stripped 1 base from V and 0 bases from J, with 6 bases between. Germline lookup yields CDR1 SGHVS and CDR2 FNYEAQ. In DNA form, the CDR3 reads TGTGCCAGCAGCTTAGACACAGCGAACACCGGGGAGCTGTTTTTT. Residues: CASSLDTANTGELFF.

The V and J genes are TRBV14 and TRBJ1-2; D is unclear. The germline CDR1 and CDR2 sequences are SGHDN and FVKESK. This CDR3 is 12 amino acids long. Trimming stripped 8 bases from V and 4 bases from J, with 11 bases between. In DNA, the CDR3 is TGTGCCAGCTCCCTCAGCGTCTATGGCTACACCTTC. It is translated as CASSLSVYGYTF.

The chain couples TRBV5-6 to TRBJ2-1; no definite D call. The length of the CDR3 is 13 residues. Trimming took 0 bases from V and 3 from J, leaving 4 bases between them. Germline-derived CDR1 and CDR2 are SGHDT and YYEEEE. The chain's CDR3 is CASSLDSYNEQFF. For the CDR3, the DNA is TGTGCCAGCAGCTTGGACAGCTACAATGAGCAGTTCTTC.